This T cell receptor beta chain was identified in a study of cytomegalovirus exposure and HLA in healthy donors. This PCR relied on a set of 60 Vbeta primers and 13 Jbeta primers. Profiling relied on immunoSEQ multiplex PCR, and the TCRdb table lists in-frame clones only, not all of them. The table records 130,000 or so clones, roughly 77% of them present only once. Points from the study as a whole: In vitro assays verified that a few CMV-associated chains recognized CMV antigens specifically. About 87% or about 30% of the time was how often most TCR beta V segments were productive, according to an earlier analysis.

Remarks on this clone: The target antigen is unknown.

Sequenced input: PBMCs. This TCR derives from a man aged 25 to 40 in good health and CMV-seronegative.

The CDR3 is CASSQRAGEANYGYTF. The DNA of the CDR3 is TGTGCCAGCAGCCAGCGGGCTGGGGAAGCTAACTATGGCTACACCTTC. This chain links TRBV4-2 with TRBJ1-2, with D unclear. The CDR3 sequence is 16 residues long. V dropped 3 bases and J dropped 0 bases, with 14 bases sitting between them. Germline V gene lookup returns CDR1 LGHNA and CDR2 YNFKEQ.